This record concerns one TCR delta chain sequence. What it binds is not known. A far bigger clonotype differs at one base, so this is likely a read error. This sample includes further DNA sequences coding for the same CDR3. Bulk repertoires came from Vgamma9/Vdelta2+ or Vdelta2-negative gammadelta T cells flow-sorted from PBMC. This sample stems from a study of γδ T cells in repeated Plasmodium falciparum infection. About the research overall: The natural-infection arm compared Malian children under seasonal malaria with matched Australian children. Malaria-naive adults were infected with P. falciparum NF54 four times over roughly 600 days. Study-wide findings and caveats: Compared with Australian children, Malian Vdelta2-negative repertoires seemed more clonal, less diverse, less shared.

Sequencing covered both gamma and delta TCR chains per sample. TCRdb redid the clone calls on the multiplex PCR reads with CATT. The sample records 75,000 to 100,000 delta-chain clones, roughly 1.4% being singletons. The length of the CDR3 is 15 residues. The germline gives CDR1 GEAIGNYY, CDR2 EKD. This clonotype was obtained from a pool of human donors (malaria-infected and uninfected, not separated). The chain joins TRDV2 to TRDJ1; the D is unclear. The J gene, not given by TCRdb, was assigned here from a germline match of the nucleotide sequence. Sequenced sample: gamma-delta T cells from blood. CDR3 DNA sequence: TGCGCCTGTGACACCGGAGCCGCGTACACCGATAAACTCATCTTT. Protein product: CACDTGAAYTDKLIF.